The rows below give T cell receptor beta chains drawn from one sample of a study of cytomegalovirus exposure and HLA in healthy donors. Data came from immunoSEQ multiplex PCR; TCRdb stores just in-frame clones and leaves some out. The table has 150,000 to 200,000 clones, 75% to 85% seen once. The sequenced sample was PBMCs. The receptors originated from a woman younger than 35 in good health and CMV-seropositive. Each CDR3 is given with its conserved first and last residue. D genes are given only for firm matches. Size is omitted from some rows. Given values are once, few, many or a class for expanded clones.

TRBD2	TRBV7-2	.	TRBJ2-7	TGTGCCAGCAGCTTAGCCGGGGGGTACGAGCAGTACTTC	CASSLAGGYEQYF
TRBD1	TRBV9	.	TRBJ1-2	TGTGCCAGCAGCGTAGCTCTGGACAGGGACCTTCCAAATGGCTACACCTTC	CASSVALDRDLPNGYTF
.	TRBV7-2	.	TRBJ2-3	TGTGCCAGCAGCTACCTACGCACAGATACGCAGTATTTT	CASSYLRTDTQYF
.	TRBV28	once	TRBJ1-2	TGTGCCAGCAGCCCTGCTTCAATGGGTCGGACTTTCGGCTATGGCTACACCTTC	CASSPASMGRTFGYGYTF
.	TRBV9	.	TRBJ1-1	TGTGCCTCACGGGGAGACATGAACACTGAAGCTTTCTTT	CASRGDMNTEAFF
TRBD1	TRBV5-1	.	TRBJ1-6	TGCGCCAGCAGCCCCTCGGGACAGGGTACTAATTCACCCCTCCACTTT	CASSPSGQGTNSPLHF
.	TRBV6-6	.	TRBJ1-4	TGTGCCAGCGCCTCGTGGCCTAATGAAAAACTGTTTTTT	CASASWPNEKLFF
TRBD2	TRBV5-1	.	TRBJ2-7	TGCGCCAGCAGCTTCTCTAGCGGGAGCAACTACGAGCAGTACTTC	CASSFSSGSNYEQYF
TRBD2	TRBV11-3	.	TRBJ2-1	TGTGCCAGCAGCTTGGCGGGGGGCAATGAGCAGTTCTTC	CASSLAGGNEQFF
TRBD1	TRBV28	.	TRBJ2-7	TGTGCCAGCCAAAGGATAGACAGGGACGAGCAGTACTTC	CASQRIDRDEQYF
TRBD2	TRBV7-9	.	TRBJ2-1	TGTGCCAGCAGCTTCCCCGGGGGGGCTTTGGGGAATGAGCAGTTCTTC	CASSFPGGALGNEQFF
.	TRBV5-1	.	TRBJ2-3	TGCGCCAGCAGCTTGTCTGGCGGGTCAGATACGCAGTATTTT	CASSLSGGSDTQYF
.	TRBV18	.	TRBJ1-1	TGTGCCAGCTCACCTTCACTACAGAACACTGAAGCTTTCTTT	CASSPSLQNTEAFF
.	TRBV5-4	.	TRBJ2-4	TGTGCCAGCAGCTTGAGGGGGGGGGTTAAAAACATTCAGTACTTC	CASSLRGGVKNIQYF
.	TRBV30	.	TRBJ2-6	TGTGCCTGGGCCGGCCCTGGGGCCAACGGCCTGACTTTC	CAWAGPGANGLTF
.	TRBV7-6	.	TRBJ2-3	TGTGCCAGCAGCTTAGATGGAGTCTCCTTCACAGATACGCAGTATTTT	CASSLDGVSFTDTQYF
.	TRBV6-6	.	TRBJ2-3	TGTGCCAGCAGTTACCGGGAGCTAGCTGGTGCAGATACGCAGTATTTT	CASSYRELAGADTQYF
.	TRBV23-1	.	TRBJ1-1	TGCGCCAGCAGTAGCTGGGGCTTCTCCCTTTACACTGAAGCTTTCTTT	CASSSWGFSLYTEAFF
TRBD1	TRBV19	.	TRBJ1-1	TGTGCCAGTAGTATTCAGGGGGCGAACACTGAAGCTTTCTTT	CASSIQGANTEAFF
.	TRBV10-3	.	TRBJ1-1	TGTGCCATCAGTGAAGGACAGCTAAACACTGAAGCTTTCTTT	CAISEGQLNTEAFF
.	TRBV7-6	.	TRBJ2-3	TGTGCCAGCAGCCCGCGGACTACCATCACAGATACGCAGTATTTT	CASSPRTTITDTQYF
.	TRBV9	.	TRBJ1-5	TGTGCCAGCAGCGTAGGGGCAGGGGATCAGCCCCAGCATTTT	CASSVGAGDQPQHF
.	TRBV2	.	TRBJ1-6	TGTGCCAGCAGGGGCTCTTATAATTCACCCCTCCACTTT	CASRGSYNSPLHF
TRBD2	TRBV7-3	.	TRBJ2-3	TGTGCCAGCAGCTTAGCGGTGGGCGGGGGGGCCGGCACAGATACGCAGTATTTT	CASSLAVGGGAGTDTQYF
.	TRBV5-4	once	TRBJ2-2	TGTGCCAGCAGCTTGGAGGCAGGGGTAACCGGGGAGCTGTTTTTT	CASSLEAGVTGELFF
.	TRBV29-1	few	TRBJ2-7	TGCAGCGTTGAAGATACCGACAGCCCCTACGAGCAGTACTTC	CSVEDTDSPYEQYF
TRBD1	TRBV6-1	few	TRBJ2-7	TGTGCCAGCAGCGATGGGACAGGGTCCTACGAGCAGTACTTC	CASSDGTGSYEQYF
.	TRBV7-6	.	TRBJ2-3	TGTGCCAGCAGCTCGATCGGGACTAGCACAGATACGCAGTATTTT	CASSSIGTSTDTQYF
TRBD1	TRBV6-5	.	TRBJ2-6	TGTGCCAGCAGTTCAGGGGGAAGCTCTGGGGCCAACGTCCTGACTTTC	CASSSGGSSGANVLTF
.	TRBV28	few	TRBJ2-1	TGTGCCAGCAGTTTAGAGTACAATGAGCAGTTCTTC	CASSLEYNEQFF
TRBD1	TRBV19	.	TRBJ2-2	TGTGCCTCAGAAGGGGGCCCCGGGGAGCTGTTTTTT	CASEGGPGELFF
TRBD1	TRBV7-3	.	TRBJ2-1	TGTGCCAGCAGCCGAGACAGGGGGGGCAATGAGCAGTTCTTC	CASSRDRGGNEQFF
.	TRBV14	.	TRBJ1-1	TGTGCCAGCAGCCAGAGCGTGACTGAAGCTTTCTTT	CASSQSVTEAFF
TRBD1	TRBV7-9	.	TRBJ1-5	TGTGCCAGCAGCTTAGCGGGGGAGTGGGACAGGAATCAGCCCCAGCATTTT	CASSLAGEWDRNQPQHF
TRBD2	TRBV5-5	.	TRBJ2-5	TGTGCCAGCAGCTTGGGCCTAGCGGGGGGGCGCGAGACCCAGTACTTC	CASSLGLAGGRETQYF
TRBD1	TRBV5-6	few	TRBJ2-1	TGTGCCAGCAGCTTGGGGACAGGGTTTGATGAGCAGTTCTTC	CASSLGTGFDEQFF
TRBD2	TRBV7-9	.	TRBJ2-3	TGTTCCAGCAGCTTAGCGGCGGGGGGGCTGGAAGATACGCAGTATTTT	CSSSLAAGGLEDTQYF
TRBD1	TRBV6-5	.	TRBJ2-7	TGTGCCAGCAGTAGGACAGGGTTCGACGAGCAGTACTTC	CASSRTGFDEQYF
.	TRBV7-2	.	TRBJ1-5	TGTGCCGGCAGCTCCCGGCAGGGCACTTCGCCCCAGCATTTT	CAGSSRQGTSPQHF
.	TRBV7-2	few	TRBJ1-1	TGTGCCAGCAGCTTAGCTGGACACGTGAACACTGAAGCTTTCTTT	CASSLAGHVNTEAFF
.	TRBV11-3	.	TRBJ1-5	TGTGCCAGCAGCCCCCAGGGTGGATACAGTTGGAGCAATCAGCCCCAGCATTTT	CASSPQGGYSWSNQPQHF
TRBD2	TRBV7-9	.	TRBJ2-7	TGTGCCAGCAGCTTAGGGACTAGCGGGTACTACGAGCAGTACTTC	CASSLGTSGYYEQYF
TRBD1	TRBV11-2	.	TRBJ1-1	TGTGCCAGCAGCTTCAGAACGGGACAGAGTGAAGCTTTCTTT	CASSFRTGQSEAFF
.	TRBV6-4	.	TRBJ2-2	TGTGCCAGCAGTGACGCGTACACCGGGGAGCTGTTTTTT	CASSDAYTGELFF
.	TRBV5-4	.	TRBJ2-3	TGTGCCAGCTTCGCGGACGGGGATGATAGCACAGATACGCAGTATTTT	CASFADGDDSTDTQYF
TRBD1	TRBV28	.	TRBJ1-2	TGTGCCAGCAGTTTTCCGGACAGGGATGGCTATGGCTACACCTTC	CASSFPDRDGYGYTF
.	TRBV7-2	.	TRBJ2-5	TGTGCCAGCGGTTCTAGGAAAGAGACCCAGTACTTC	CASGSRKETQYF
.	TRBV27	.	TRBJ2-2	TGTGCCAGCAGTTTAGGGCGCACCGGGGAGCTGTTTTTT	CASSLGRTGELFF
.	TRBV29-1	.	TRBJ1-1	TGCAGCGTTGAGGGACAGAACACTGAAGCTTTCTTT	CSVEGQNTEAFF
.	TRBV4-3	few	TRBJ2-5	TGCGCCAGCAGCCAAGGGAGGGGTAGAGGGCTAGGAGAGACCCAGTACTTC	CASSQGRGRGLGETQYF
TRBD1	TRBV15	.	TRBJ2-7	TGTGCCACCGGGGACAGGACCTACGAGCAGTACTTC	CATGDRTYEQYF
TRBD1	TRBV7-2	.	TRBJ1-1	TGTGCCAGCAGCCCAGACAGGGGGATCACTGAAGCTTTCTTT	CASSPDRGITEAFF
TRBD1	TRBV4-1	.	TRBJ2-7	TGCGCCAGCAGCCCAGTCGTGGGGACAGGGGGCTACGAGCAGTACTTC	CASSPVVGTGGYEQYF
TRBD2	TRBV27	.	TRBJ2-3	TGTGCCAGCAGCAGTATACTAGCGGGGAACCATAATACGCAGTATTTT	CASSSILAGNHNTQYF
.	TRBV2	.	TRBJ1-6	TGTGCCAGCGGTCGAGGGAGCTCCTATAATTCACCCCTCCACTTT	CASGRGSSYNSPLHF
.	TRBV11-3	.	TRBJ2-3	TGTGCCAGCAGCTTAGGAGGGAGCACAGATACGCAGTATTTT	CASSLGGSTDTQYF